This TCR beta chain was found in a study of T cell responses to AZD1222 COVID-19 vaccine. Notes on the study in general: The reported proportion of spike-specific TCRs targeting unmutated variant regions was nearly half. Regions 160-218 and 743-854 dominated among vaccine-associated CD4 TCRs spanning spike. Baseline seropositivity occurred in only six or seven AZD1222 recipients. Clonal diversity was possibly underestimated, and white British individuals and females predominated among donors.

Remarks on this clone: Its target is unknown.

The assay was immunoSEQ multiplex PCR, and TCRdb's table has in-frame clones only and misses some. The data contain tens of thousands of clones, more than 75% of them singletons. The sequence derives from an adult who received the AZD1222 COVID-19 vaccine. Source: peripheral blood, taken 28 days after the second AZD1222 dose.

This CDR3 is CATSDPVTGELFF. The CDR3 DNA reads as TGTGCCACCAGTGACCCAGTCACCGGGGAGCTGTTTTTT. The V and J genes are TRBV24-1 and TRBJ2-2; D remains ambiguous. V lost 4 bases and J lost 4, with 6 bases in between. Germline CDR1 KGHDR, CDR2 SFDVKD. The CDR3 runs to 13 residues.